Detailed here is one T cell receptor beta chain. The antigen remains undetermined. Germline V gene sequence: CDR1 ENHRY, CDR2 SYGVKD. Trimming cost V 0 bases and J 1 base, with 6 bases left between them. The CDR3 sequence is 15 residues long. The sample originates from a study of T cell repertoires in cytomegalovirus infection. About the study: Well-studied HLA-B-restricted epitopes and recently identified HLA-C-restricted epitopes of CMV were both used in the study. TCR beta signatures that were public indicated CMV infection and matching HLA type. Study results and caveats: The response measured ex vivo was dominated by TCR beta clonotypes (HLA-C-restricted and CMV-specific). The cumulative frequency of public TCR beta families identified carriers of CMV plus the relevant HLA.

TCRdb analysed the reads with MiXCR anew, one entry per CDR3 protein. The sample lists fewer than 950,000 distinct CDR3 sequences, approximately 29% occurring once. The source material was cultured CD8+ T cells from PBMCs, sampled from culture after CMV antigen stimulation. This clonotype was obtained from a human donor in good health (CMV status not recorded). Some clones in this sample may be carry-over from other donors' samples. The V gene is TRBV10-3, the J gene TRBJ1-4; D is unresolved. The CDR3 DNA follows: TGTGCCATCAGTGAGTCTGCGGGAACTAATGAAAAACTGTTTTTT. This codes for CAISESAGTNEKLFF.